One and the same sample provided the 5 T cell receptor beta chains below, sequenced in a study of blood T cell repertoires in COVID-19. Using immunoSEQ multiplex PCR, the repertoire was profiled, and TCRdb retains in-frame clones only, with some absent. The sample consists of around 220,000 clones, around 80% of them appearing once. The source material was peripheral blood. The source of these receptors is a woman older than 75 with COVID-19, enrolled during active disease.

The CDR3 sequence: CASSYGGTGELFF. In DNA form, the CDR3 reads TGTGCCAGCAGTTACGGGGGGACCGGGGAGCTGTTTTTT. The V gene is TRBV27, the J gene TRBJ2-2; 7 bases match TRBD2. This CDR3 has 13 amino acids. Germline CDR1 is MNHEY and CDR2 is SMNVEV (reference sequence). V was pared by 4 bases and J by 5 bases, with 1 base of the junction left unmatched.

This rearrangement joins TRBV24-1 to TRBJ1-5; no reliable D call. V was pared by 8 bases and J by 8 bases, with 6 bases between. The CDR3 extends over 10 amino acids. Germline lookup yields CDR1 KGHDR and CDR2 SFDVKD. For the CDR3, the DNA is TGTGCCACCAACGGAGAGCCCCAGCATTTT. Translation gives CATNGEPQHF.

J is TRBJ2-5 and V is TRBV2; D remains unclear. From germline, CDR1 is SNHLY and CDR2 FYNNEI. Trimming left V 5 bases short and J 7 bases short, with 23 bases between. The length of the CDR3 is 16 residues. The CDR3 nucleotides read TGTGCCAGCAGTCCTGAGGTAGCCGCCCTTATGGTGACCCAGTACTTC. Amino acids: CASSPEVAALMVTQYF.

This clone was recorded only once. The CDR3 spells CASQQGVNQPQHF. CDR3 nucleotide sequence: TGTGCCAGTCAACAGGGAGTCAATCAGCCCCAGCATTTT. The chain combines TRBV19 with TRBJ1-5; D is perhaps TRBD1 (6 bases). CDR3 length: 13 amino acids. Trimming took 8 bases from V and 3 from J, leaving 11 bases between them. CDR1 is LNHDA, CDR2 SQIVND, per germline (reference sequence).

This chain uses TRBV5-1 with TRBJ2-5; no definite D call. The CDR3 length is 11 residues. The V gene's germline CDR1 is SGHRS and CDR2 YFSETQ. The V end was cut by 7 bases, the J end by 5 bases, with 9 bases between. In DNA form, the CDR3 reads TGCGCCAGCCGTTCGGTGGAGACCCAGTACTTC. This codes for CASRSVETQYF.